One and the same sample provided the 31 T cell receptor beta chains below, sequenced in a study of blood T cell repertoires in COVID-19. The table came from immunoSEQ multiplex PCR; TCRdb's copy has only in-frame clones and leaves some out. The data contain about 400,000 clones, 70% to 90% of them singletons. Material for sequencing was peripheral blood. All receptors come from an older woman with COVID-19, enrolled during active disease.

Here the CDR3 reads CAISEGTIRVSPLHF. DNA for the CDR3: TGTGCCATCAGTGAGGGGACAATTCGGGTTTCACCCCTCCACTTT. The rearrangement uses TRBV10-3 and TRBJ1-6, with a possible D match to TRBD1 (6 bases). The CDR3 runs 15 residues. The germline gives CDR1 ENHRY, CDR2 SYGVKD. V lost 2 bases and J lost 9, with 14 bases in between.

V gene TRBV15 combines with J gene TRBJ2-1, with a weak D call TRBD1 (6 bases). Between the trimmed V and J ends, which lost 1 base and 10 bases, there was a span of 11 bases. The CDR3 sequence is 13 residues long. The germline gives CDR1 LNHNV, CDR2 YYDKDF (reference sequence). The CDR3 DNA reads TGTGCCACCAGCAGAGGGGGGCAGGGGGAGCAGTTCTTC. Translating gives CATSRGGQGEQFF.

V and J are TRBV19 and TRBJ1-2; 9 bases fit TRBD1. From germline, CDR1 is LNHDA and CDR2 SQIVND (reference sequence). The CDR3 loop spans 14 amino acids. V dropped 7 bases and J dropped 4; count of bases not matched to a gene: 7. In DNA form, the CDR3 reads TGTGCCAGTACCACCGACAGGGGGAGCTATGGCTACACCTTC. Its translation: CASTTDRGSYGYTF.

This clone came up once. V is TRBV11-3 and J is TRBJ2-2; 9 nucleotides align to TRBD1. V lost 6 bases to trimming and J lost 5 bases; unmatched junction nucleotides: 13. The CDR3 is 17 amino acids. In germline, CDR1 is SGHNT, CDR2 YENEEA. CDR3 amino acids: CASSRLLGQGYTGELFF. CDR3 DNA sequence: TGTGCCAGCAGTCGATTACTAGGACAGGGGTATACCGGGGAGCTGTTTTTT.

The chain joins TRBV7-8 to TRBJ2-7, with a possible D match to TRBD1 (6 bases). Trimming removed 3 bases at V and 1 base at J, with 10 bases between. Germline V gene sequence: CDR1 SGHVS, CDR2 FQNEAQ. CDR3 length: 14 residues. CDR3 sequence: CASSLFRGSYEQYF. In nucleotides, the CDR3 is TGTGCCAGCAGCTTGTTCAGGGGATCCTACGAGCAGTACTTC.

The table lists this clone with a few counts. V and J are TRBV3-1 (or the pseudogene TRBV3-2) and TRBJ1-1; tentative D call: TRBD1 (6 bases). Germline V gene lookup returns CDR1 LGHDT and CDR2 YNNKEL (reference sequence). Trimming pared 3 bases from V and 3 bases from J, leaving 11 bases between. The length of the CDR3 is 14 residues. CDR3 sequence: CASSHFSGDTEAFF. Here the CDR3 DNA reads TGTGCCAGCAGCCATTTCTCAGGGGACACTGAAGCTTTCTTT.

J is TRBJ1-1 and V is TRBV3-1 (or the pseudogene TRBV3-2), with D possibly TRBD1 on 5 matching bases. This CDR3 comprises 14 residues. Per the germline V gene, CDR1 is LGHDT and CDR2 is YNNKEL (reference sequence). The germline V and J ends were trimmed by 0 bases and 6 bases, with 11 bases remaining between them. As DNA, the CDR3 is TGTGCCAGCAGCCAAGACGTTTTGGGGCCTGAAGCTTTCTTT. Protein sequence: CASSQDVLGPEAFF.

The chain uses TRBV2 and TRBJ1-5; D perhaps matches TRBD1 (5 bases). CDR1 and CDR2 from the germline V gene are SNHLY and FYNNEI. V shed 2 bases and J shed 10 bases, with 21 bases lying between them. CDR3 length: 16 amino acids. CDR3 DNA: TGTGCCAGCAGTGAATCCGCCGGGGGATCCATCACCCCCCAGCATTTT. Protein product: CASSESAGGSITPQHF. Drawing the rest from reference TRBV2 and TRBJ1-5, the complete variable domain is EPEVTQTPSHQVTQMGQEVILRCVPISNHLYFYWYRQILGQKVEFLVSFYNNEISEKSEIFDDQFSVERPDGSNFTLKIRSTKLEDSAMYFCASSESAGGSITPQHFGDGTRLSIL.

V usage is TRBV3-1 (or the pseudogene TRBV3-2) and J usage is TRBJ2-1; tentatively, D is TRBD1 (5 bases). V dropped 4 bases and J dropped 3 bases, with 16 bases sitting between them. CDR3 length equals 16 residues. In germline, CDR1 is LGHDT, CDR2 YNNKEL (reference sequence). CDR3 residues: CASSPLGLQSYNEQFF. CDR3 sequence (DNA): TGTGCCAGCAGCCCCCTGGGGCTACAGAGCTACAATGAGCAGTTCTTC.

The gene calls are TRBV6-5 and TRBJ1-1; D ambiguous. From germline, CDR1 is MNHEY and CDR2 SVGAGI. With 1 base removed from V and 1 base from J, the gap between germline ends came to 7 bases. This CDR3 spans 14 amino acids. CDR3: CASSYLRGNTEAFF. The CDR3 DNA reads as TGTGCCAGCAGTTACTTGCGGGGGAACACTGAAGCTTTCTTT.

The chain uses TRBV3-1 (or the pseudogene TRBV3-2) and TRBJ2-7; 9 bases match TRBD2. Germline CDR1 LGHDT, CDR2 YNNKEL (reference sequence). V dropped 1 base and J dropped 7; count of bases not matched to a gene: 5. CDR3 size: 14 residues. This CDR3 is CASSQGAGGGEQYF. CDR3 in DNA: TGTGCCAGCAGCCAAGGAGCGGGGGGTGGAGAGCAGTACTTC.

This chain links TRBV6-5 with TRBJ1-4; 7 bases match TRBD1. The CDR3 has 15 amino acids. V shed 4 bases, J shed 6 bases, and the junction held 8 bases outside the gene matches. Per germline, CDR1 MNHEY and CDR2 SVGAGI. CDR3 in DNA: TGTGCCAGCAGTTTCAGCTGGGACAGCTATGAAAAACTGTTTTTT. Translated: CASSFSWDSYEKLFF.

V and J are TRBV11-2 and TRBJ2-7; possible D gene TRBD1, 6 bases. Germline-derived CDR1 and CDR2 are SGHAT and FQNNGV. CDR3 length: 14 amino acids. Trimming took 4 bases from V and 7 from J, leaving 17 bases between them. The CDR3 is CASSSLDRMGEQYF. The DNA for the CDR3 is TGTGCCAGCAGCTCGCTAGACAGGATGGGAGAGCAGTACTTC. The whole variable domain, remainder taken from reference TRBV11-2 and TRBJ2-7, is EAGVAQSPRYKIIEKRQSVAFWCNPISGHATLYWYQQILGQGPKLLIQFQNNGVVDDSQLPKDRFSAERLKGVDSTLKIQPAKLEDSAVYLCASSSLDRMGEQYFGPGTRLTVT.

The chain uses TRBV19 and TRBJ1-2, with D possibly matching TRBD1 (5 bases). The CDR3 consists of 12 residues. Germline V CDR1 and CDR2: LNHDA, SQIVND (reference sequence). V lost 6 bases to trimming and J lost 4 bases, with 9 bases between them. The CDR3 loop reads CASRGEAYGYTF. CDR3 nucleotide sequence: TGTGCCAGTAGGGGGGAGGCCTATGGCTACACCTTC.

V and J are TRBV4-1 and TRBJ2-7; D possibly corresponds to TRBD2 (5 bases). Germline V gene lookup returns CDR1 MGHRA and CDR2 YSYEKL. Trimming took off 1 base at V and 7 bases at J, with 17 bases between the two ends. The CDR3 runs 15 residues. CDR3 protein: CASSQGQSGRGEQYF. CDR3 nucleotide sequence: TGCGCCAGCAGCCAAGGTCAGTCGGGTCGGGGAGAGCAGTACTTC.

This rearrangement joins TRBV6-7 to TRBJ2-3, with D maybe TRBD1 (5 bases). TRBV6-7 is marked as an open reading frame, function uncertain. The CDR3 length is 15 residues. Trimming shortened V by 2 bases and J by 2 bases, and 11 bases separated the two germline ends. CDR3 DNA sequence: TGTGCCAGCAGTTACGGGGTCAGGGACACAGATACGCAGTATTTT. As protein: CASSYGVRDTDTQYF.

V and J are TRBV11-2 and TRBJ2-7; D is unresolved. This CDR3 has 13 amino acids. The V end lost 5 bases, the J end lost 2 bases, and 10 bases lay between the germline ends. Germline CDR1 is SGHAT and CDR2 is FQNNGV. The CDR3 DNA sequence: TGTGCCAGCAGCCCTGCTACGGCCTACGAGCAGTACTTC. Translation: CASSPATAYEQYF. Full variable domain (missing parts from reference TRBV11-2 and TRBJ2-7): EAGVAQSPRYKIIEKRQSVAFWCNPISGHATLYWYQQILGQGPKLLIQFQNNGVVDDSQLPKDRFSAERLKGVDSTLKIQPAKLEDSAVYLCASSPATAYEQYFGPGTRLTVT.

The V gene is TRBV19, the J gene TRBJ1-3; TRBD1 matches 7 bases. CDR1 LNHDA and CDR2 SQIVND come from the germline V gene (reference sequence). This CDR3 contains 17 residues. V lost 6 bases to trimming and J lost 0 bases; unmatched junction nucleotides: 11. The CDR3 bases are TGTGCCAGTAGAGAATGGGACAGCGTAGACTCTGGAAACACCATATATTTT. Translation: CASREWDSVDSGNTIYF.

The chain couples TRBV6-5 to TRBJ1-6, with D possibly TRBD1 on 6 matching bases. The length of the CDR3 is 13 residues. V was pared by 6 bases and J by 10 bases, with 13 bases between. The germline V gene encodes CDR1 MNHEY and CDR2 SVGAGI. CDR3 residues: CASRRTVVSPLHF. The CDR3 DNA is TGTGCCAGCAGACGGACAGTCGTCTCACCCCTCCACTTT.

CDR3 protein: CASSAPGGHALRQFF. The CDR3 DNA sequence: TGTGCCAGCAGCGCTCCAGGGGGCCATGCCCTACGGCAGTTCTTC. The chain carries TRBV7-9 and TRBJ2-1; the match to TRBD1 covers 8 bases. Germline lookup yields CDR1 SEHNR and CDR2 FQNEAQ (reference sequence). V gave up 5 bases and J gave up 12 bases; unmatched junction bases: 15. The CDR3 extends over 15 amino acids.

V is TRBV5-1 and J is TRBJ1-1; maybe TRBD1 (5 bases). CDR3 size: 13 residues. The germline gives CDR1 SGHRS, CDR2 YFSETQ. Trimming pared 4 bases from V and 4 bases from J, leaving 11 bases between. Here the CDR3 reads CASSPGPSTEAFF. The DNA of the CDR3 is TGCGCCAGCAGCCCAGGGCCTTCCACTGAAGCTTTCTTT. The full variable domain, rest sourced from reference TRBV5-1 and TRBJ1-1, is KAGVTQTPRYLIKTRGQQVTLSCSPISGHRSVSWYQQTPGQGLQFLFEYFSETQRNKGNFPGRFSGRQFSNSRSEMNVSTLELGDSALYLCASSPGPSTEAFFGQGTRLTVV.

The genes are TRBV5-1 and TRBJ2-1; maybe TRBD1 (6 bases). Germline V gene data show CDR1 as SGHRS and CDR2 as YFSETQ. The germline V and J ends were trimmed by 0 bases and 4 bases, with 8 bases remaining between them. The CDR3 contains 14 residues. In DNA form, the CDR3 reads TGCGCCAGCAGCTTGGGAGGGGGATACAATGAGCAGTTCTTC. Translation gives CASSLGGGYNEQFF. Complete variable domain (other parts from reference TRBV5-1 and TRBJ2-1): KAGVTQTPRYLIKTRGQQVTLSCSPISGHRSVSWYQQTPGQGLQFLFEYFSETQRNKGNFPGRFSGRQFSNSRSEMNVSTLELGDSALYLCASSLGGGYNEQFFGPGTRLTVL.

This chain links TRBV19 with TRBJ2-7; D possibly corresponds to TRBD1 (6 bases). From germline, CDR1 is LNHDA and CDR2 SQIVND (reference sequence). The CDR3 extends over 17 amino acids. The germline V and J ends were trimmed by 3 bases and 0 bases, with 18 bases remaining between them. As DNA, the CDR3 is TGTGCCAGTAGTATGAGCCCTCAGGGGTTATCCTCCTACGAGCAGTACTTC. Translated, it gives CASSMSPQGLSSYEQYF.

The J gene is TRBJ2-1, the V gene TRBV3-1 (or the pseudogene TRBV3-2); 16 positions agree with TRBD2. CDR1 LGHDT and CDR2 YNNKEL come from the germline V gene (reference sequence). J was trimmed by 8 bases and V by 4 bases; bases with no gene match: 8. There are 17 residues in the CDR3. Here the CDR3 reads CASSPGTSGGEGDEQFF. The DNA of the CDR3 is TGTGCCAGCAGCCCCGGGACTAGCGGGGGGGAGGGCGATGAGCAGTTCTTC.

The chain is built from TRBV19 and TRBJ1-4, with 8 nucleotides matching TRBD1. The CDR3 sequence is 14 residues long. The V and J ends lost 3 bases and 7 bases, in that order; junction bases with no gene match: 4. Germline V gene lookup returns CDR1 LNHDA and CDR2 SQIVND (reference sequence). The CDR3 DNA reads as TGTGCCAGTAGTATCGTAACAGGGGGTGAAAAACTGTTTTTT. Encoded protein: CASSIVTGGEKLFF. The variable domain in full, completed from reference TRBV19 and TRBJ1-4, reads DGGITQSPKYLFRKEGQNVTLSCEQNLNHDAMYWYRQDPGQGLRLIYYSQIVNDFQKGDIAEGYSVSREKKESFPLTVTSAQKNPTAFYLCASSIVTGGEKLFFGSGTQLSVL.

CDR3 sequence (DNA): TGTGCCTGGAGTCAGAGCGCGGGTGCGTACTTC. Translated: CAWSQSAGAYF. This rearrangement joins TRBV30 to TRBJ2-7; a weak D match, TRBD2 (5 bases). V was clipped by 2 bases and J by 12 bases, with 14 bases between them. Germline CDR1 GTSNPN, CDR2 SVGIG (reference sequence). The CDR3 length is 11 residues.

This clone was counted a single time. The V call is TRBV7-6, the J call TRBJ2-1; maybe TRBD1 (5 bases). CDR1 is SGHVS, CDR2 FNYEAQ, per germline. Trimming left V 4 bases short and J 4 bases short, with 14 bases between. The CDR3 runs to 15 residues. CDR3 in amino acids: CASSSMQGFYNEQFF. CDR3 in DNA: TGTGCCAGCAGCTCGATGCAGGGATTTTACAATGAGCAGTTCTTC.

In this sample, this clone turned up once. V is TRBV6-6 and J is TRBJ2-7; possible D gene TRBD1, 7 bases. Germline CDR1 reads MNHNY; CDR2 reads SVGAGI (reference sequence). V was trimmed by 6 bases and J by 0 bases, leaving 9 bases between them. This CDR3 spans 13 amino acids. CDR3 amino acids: CASRRDSSYEQYF. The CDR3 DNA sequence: TGTGCCAGCAGGCGGGACAGCTCCTACGAGCAGTACTTC.

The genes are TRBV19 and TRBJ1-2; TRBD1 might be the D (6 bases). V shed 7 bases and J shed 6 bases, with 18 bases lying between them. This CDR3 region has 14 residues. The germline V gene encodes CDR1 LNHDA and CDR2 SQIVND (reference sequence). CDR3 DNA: TGTGCCAGTACCAACACAGGGATGGGAAATGGCTACACCTTC. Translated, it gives CASTNTGMGNGYTF.

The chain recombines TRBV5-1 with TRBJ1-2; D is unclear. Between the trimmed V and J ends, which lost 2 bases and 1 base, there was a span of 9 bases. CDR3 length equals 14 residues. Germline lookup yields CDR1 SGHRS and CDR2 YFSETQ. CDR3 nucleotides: TGCGCCAGCAGCTTTTCCCTCAGTAACTATGGCTACACCTTC. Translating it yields CASSFSLSNYGYTF.

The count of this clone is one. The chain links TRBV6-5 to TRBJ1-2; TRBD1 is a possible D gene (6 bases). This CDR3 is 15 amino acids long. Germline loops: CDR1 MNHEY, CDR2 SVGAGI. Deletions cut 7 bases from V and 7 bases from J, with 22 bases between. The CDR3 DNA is TGTGCCAGCAAACCCTCGTTCGGGGGGGCTGTTGGCTACACCTTC. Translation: CASKPSFGGAVGYTF.